The 19 T cell receptor beta chains listed next were all sequenced from one sample in a study of blood T cell repertoires in COVID-19. TCRdb's copy holds only in-frame clones and misses some; the assay was immunoSEQ multiplex PCR. This table holds roughly 250,000 clones, 75% to 90% found once. The specimen was PBMCs or T cells enriched from blood (not recorded which). The receptors originated from a woman aged 30 to 39 who had recovered from COVID-19.

CDR3 region: CASSLFAGVYGGYTF. CDR3 nucleotides: TGTGCCAGCAGTTTATTTGCCGGGGTGTACGGTGGCTACACCTTC. The chain couples TRBV28 to TRBJ1-2; D gene unclear. V lost 1 base and J lost 7, with 16 bases in between. The CDR3 is 15 amino acids. Germline CDR1 is MDHEN and CDR2 is SYDVKM.

The chain links TRBV6-5 to TRBJ1-2, with D unresolved. V gave up 0 bases and J gave up 7 bases, with 9 bases separating them. This CDR3 spans 13 amino acids. Germline CDR1 reads MNHEY; CDR2 reads SVGAGI. The CDR3 region has the DNA TGTGCCAGCAGTTACTCCGCAGGCTCTGGCTACACCTTC. Protein: CASSYSAGSGYTF.

Ten or more counts support this clone. The V gene is TRBV25-1, the J gene TRBJ2-7; the D gene is possibly TRBD1 (6 bases). This CDR3 is 14 amino acids long. Deletions cut 4 bases from V and 2 bases from J, with 12 bases between. CDR1 and CDR2 from the germline V gene are MGHDK and SYGVNS. Here the CDR3 reads CASSVEAGAYEQYF. In DNA form, the CDR3 reads TGTGCCAGCAGTGTAGAGGCAGGGGCCTACGAGCAGTACTTC.

The chain couples TRBV20-1 to TRBJ1-1; no firm D call. Germline CDR1 reads DFQATT; CDR2 reads SNEGSKA (reference sequence). The V end lost 3 bases, the J end lost 3 bases, and 8 bases lay between the germline ends. The CDR3 is 12 amino acids. This chain's CDR3 is CSASSGYTEAFF. The CDR3 nucleotides read TGCAGTGCTAGTAGCGGGTACACTGAAGCTTTCTTT.

This clone was counted between two and nine times. This chain connects TRBV6-5 to TRBJ1-4; 7 bases are a match to TRBD1. With 5 bases clipped from V and 5 bases from J, the junction kept 5 bases outside the gene matches. This CDR3 contains 14 residues. CDR1 is MNHEY, CDR2 SVGAGI, per germline. CDR3 coding DNA: TGTGCCAGCAGTACGACAGGGAGAAATGAAAAACTGTTTTTT. Protein sequence: CASSTTGRNEKLFF.

V usage is TRBV28 and J usage is TRBJ1-3, with D unresolved. This CDR3 region has 14 residues. V lost 2 bases and J lost 0, with 5 bases in between. In germline, CDR1 is MDHEN, CDR2 SYDVKM. The CDR3 DNA reads TGTGCCAGCAGTTTAACATTCTCTGGAAACACCATATATTTT. It encodes CASSLTFSGNTIYF.

The chain couples TRBV28 to TRBJ1-4, with D unclear. The CDR3 has 16 amino acids. Trimming stripped 5 bases from V and 2 bases from J, with 15 bases between. CDR1 is MDHEN and CDR2 is SYDVKM in the germline V gene. CDR3 amino acids: CASSHATGMTNEKLFF. The CDR3 DNA reads TGTGCCAGCAGTCACGCGACGGGTATGACTAATGAAAAACTGTTTTTT. The whole variable domain, filled in from reference TRBV28 and TRBJ1-4, reads DVKVTQSSRYLVKRTGEKVFLECVQDMDHENMFWYRQDPGLGLRLIYFSYDVKMKEKGDIPEGYSVSREKKERFSLILESASTNQTSMYLCASSHATGMTNEKLFFGSGTQLSVL.

The rearrangement links TRBV6-5 to TRBJ2-7; D is unclear. In germline, CDR1 is MNHEY, CDR2 SVGAGI. This CDR3 region has 14 residues. The V end was cut by 0 bases, the J end by 4 bases, with 10 bases between. The CDR3 nucleotides are TGTGCCAGCAGTTACTCGAGGTCCGCGTACGAGCAGTACTTC. Its protein product is CASSYSRSAYEQYF.

The gene calls are TRBV7-3 and TRBJ1-2; TRBD1 matches at 7 bases. The CDR3 covers 15 residues. The germline CDR1 and CDR2 sequences are SGHTA and FQGTGA. J was trimmed by 8 bases and V by 7 bases; bases with no gene match: 16. The CDR3, as DNA: TGTGCCAGCACCCCGTACGGGACAGAGTCTGCGGGCTACACCTTC. Translating it yields CASTPYGTESAGYTF. Based on the CDR3 plus reference TRBV7-3 and TRBJ1-2, the full variable domain is GAGVSQTPSNKVTEKGKYVELRCDPISGHTALYWYRQSLGQGPEFLIYFQGTGAADDSGLPNDRFFAVRPEGSVSTLKIQRTERGDSAVYLCASTPYGTESAGYTFGSGTRLTVV.

The chain couples TRBV27 to TRBJ1-6; D uncertain. This CDR3 region has 13 residues. V lost 0 bases, J lost 13 bases, and 10 bases lay in between. Germline lookup yields CDR1 MNHEY and CDR2 SMNVEV (reference sequence). For the CDR3, the DNA is TGTGCCAGCAGTTTATCGTTGGGGAGGCCCCTCCACTTT. Protein product: CASSLSLGRPLHF.

The rearrangement links TRBV3-1 (or the pseudogene TRBV3-2) to TRBJ1-2; TRBD1 matches at 9 bases. Germline CDR1 LGHDT, CDR2 YNNKEL (reference sequence). V lost 4 bases, J lost 8 bases, and 5 bases stayed unmatched. This CDR3 is built from 13 residues. This CDR3 reads CASSPRTGAGYTF. For the CDR3, the DNA is TGTGCCAGCAGCCCCCGGACAGGGGCCGGCTACACCTTC.

The chain couples TRBV7-2 to TRBJ2-5, with TRBD1 identical over 10 bases. This CDR3 contains 15 residues. Germline CDR1 SGHTA, CDR2 FQGNSA. V shed 4 bases and J 5 bases; nucleotides not matched to a gene: 7. The CDR3 nucleotides read TGTGCCAGCAGCTCTGACGCGGACAGGGGGGAGACCCAGTACTTC. This translates into CASSSDADRGETQYF.

V and J are TRBV30 and TRBJ1-5; perhaps TRBD1 as D (6 bases). V lost 0 bases, J lost 5 bases, and 11 bases lay in between. The CDR3 is 14 residues long. Germline CDR1 is GTSNPN and CDR2 is SVGIG (reference sequence). This CDR3 reads CAWSVMAGDQPQHF. Here the CDR3 DNA reads TGTGCCTGGAGTGTAATGGCAGGGGATCAGCCCCAGCATTTT.

The V gene is TRBV28, the J gene TRBJ1-3; perhaps TRBD1 as D (6 bases). Per the germline V gene, CDR1 is MDHEN and CDR2 is SYDVKM. V was trimmed by 5 bases and J by 5 bases, leaving 13 bases between them. The CDR3 sequence is 14 residues long. The CDR3 protein is CASSGDRLRNTIYF. The CDR3 region has the DNA TGTGCCAGCAGTGGCGACAGGCTAAGAAACACCATATATTTT.

The gene calls are TRBV12-3 or TRBV12-4 and TRBJ2-3; D may be TRBD1 (6 bases). This CDR3 is built from 13 residues. V lost 7 bases and J lost 4, with 12 bases in between. The DNA of the CDR3 is TGTGCCAGCACTGACAGGCTTGCAGATACGCAGTATTTT. Encoded protein: CASTDRLADTQYF.

The chain couples TRBV4-2 to TRBJ1-4; TRBD1 agrees at 7 bases. The germline gives CDR1 LGHNA, CDR2 YNFKEQ. The length of the CDR3 is 16 residues. With V trimmed by 0 bases and J by 15 bases, 16 bases remained unmatched. In DNA form, the CDR3 reads TGTGCCAGCAGCCAAGATTTCCCCCCGACTTTCGACAGGGTGTTTTTT. As protein: CASSQDFPPTFDRVFF.

The V and J genes are TRBV6-5 and TRBJ2-5; 9 nucleotides match TRBD2. The CDR3 totals 14 residues. Germline assignment: CDR1 MNHEY and CDR2 SVGAGI. Trimming took 8 bases from V and 2 from J; bases not matched to a gene: 6. CDR3 sequence: CASRPAGGQETQYF. CDR3 in DNA: TGTGCCAGCCGCCCAGCGGGGGGTCAAGAGACCCAGTACTTC.

The chain joins TRBV5-1 to TRBJ2-7, with D possibly TRBD2 on 5 matching bases. The CDR3 runs to 15 residues. Germline V lookup: CDR1 SGHRS, CDR2 YFSETQ. V lost 3 bases to trimming and J lost 0 bases, with 13 bases between them. The CDR3 DNA reads TGCGCCAGCAGCTCCCTGGACTCCAGCTCCTACGAGCAGTACTTC. Protein product: CASSSLDSSSYEQYF.

CDR3 DNA: TGTGCCAGCAGTAAGGGGGCACTAGCGGGCACAGATACGCAGTATTTT. It yields the protein CASSKGALAGTDTQYF. The chain recombines TRBV27 with TRBJ2-3; a weak D match, TRBD2 (8 bases). This CDR3 has 16 amino acids. The V and J ends lost 5 bases and 1 base respectively, with 16 bases between them. Germline V gene data show CDR1 as MNHEY and CDR2 as SMNVEV (reference sequence).